What follows is one T cell receptor beta chain and its context. Its antigen is not identified. The library targeted TCRbeta and was prepared with unique molecular identifiers. TCRdb processed the PCR reads anew with MiXCR; each CDR3 protein has one entry. Here the sample spans approximately 520,000 distinct CDR3 sequences, more than 9.5% being singletons. These data come from a study of T-cell reconstitution after alpha-beta-depleted transplantation in children. Study results and caveats: From newly produced T cells came most of the T-cell counts and diversity one year after transplant. Surviving recipient T cells and intrathymic progenitors accounted for some patients' high TCRbeta diversity at day 60. Several hundred expanded graft clones reportedly were the source of alpha-beta T cells about two months after transplant.

CDR1 and CDR2 from the germline V gene are LGHDT and YNNKEL (reference sequence). The CDR3 is 14 amino acids. With 4 bases removed from V and 7 bases from J, the gap between germline ends came to 17 bases. The TCR comes from a female patient between 2 and 15 years old who had a stem cell transplant for aplastic anemia, so the T cells may come from the graft donor. This specimen was PBMCs, mostly from graft donor cells, taken 180 days after TCRalphabeta/CD19-depleted stem cell transplant. The V gene is TRBV3-1, the J gene TRBJ2-7; the D gene is possibly TRBD2 (6 bases). CDR3 nucleotide sequence: TGTGCCAGCAGCCCGCTGACTGGGGCGGGAGAGCAGTACTTC. Translation: CASSPLTGAGEQYF.